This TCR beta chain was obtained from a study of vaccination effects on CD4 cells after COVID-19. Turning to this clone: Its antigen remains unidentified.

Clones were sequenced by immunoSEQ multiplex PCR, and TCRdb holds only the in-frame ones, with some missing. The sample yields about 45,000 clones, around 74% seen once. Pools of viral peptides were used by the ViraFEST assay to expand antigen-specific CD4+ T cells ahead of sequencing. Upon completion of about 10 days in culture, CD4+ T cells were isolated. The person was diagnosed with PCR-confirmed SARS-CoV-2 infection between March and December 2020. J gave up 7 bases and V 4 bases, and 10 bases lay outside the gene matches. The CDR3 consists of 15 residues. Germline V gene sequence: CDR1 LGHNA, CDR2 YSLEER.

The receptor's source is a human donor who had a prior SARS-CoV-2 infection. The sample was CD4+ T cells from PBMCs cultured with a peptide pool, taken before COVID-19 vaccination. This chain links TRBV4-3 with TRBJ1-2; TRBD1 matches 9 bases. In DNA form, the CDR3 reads TGCGCCAGCAGCCCGTTTCCGGGACAGGGTTTTGGCTACACCTTC. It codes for CASSPFPGQGFGYTF.